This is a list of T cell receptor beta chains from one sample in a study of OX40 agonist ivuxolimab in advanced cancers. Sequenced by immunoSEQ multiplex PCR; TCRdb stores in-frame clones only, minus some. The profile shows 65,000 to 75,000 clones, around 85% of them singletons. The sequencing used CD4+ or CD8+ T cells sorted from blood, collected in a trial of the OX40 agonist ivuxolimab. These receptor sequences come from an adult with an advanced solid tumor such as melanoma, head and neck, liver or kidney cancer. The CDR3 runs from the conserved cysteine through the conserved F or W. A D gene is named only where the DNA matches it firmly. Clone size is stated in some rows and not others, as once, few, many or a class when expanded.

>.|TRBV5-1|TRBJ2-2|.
TGCGCCAGCAGCCATCTCACCGGGGAGCTGTTTTTT
CASSHLTGELFF
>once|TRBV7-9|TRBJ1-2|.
TGTGCCAGCAGCTTAGCGCGGGGAGGGACCGATGGCTACACCTTC
CASSLARGGTDGYTF
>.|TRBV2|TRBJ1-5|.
TGTGCCAGCGGGGGGGGAGGCAATCAGCCCCAGCATTTT
CASGGGGNQPQHF
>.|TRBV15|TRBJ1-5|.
TGTGCCACCAGCGATAAGTGGAGTCAGCCCCAGCATTTT
CATSDKWSQPQHF
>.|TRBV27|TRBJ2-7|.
TGTGCCACACGGACAGCTCTATCTGAGCAGTACTTC
CATRTALSEQYF
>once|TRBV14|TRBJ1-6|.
TGTGCCAGCAGCCAGTTACAGAATTCACCCCTCCACTTT
CASSQLQNSPLHF
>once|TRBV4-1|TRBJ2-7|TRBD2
TGCGCCAGCAGCCCCCGAACTAGCGGGGGGCAGTACTTC
CASSPRTSGGQYF
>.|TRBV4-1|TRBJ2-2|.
TGCGCCAGCAGCAGGGGTTGGGCCACCGGGGAGCTGTTTTTT
CASSRGWATGELFF
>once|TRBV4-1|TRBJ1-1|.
TGCGCCAGCAGCCAAAACAGGCTAAACACTGAAGCTTTCTTT
CASSQNRLNTEAFF
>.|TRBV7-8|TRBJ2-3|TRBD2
TGTGCCAGCAGCTTGGGACTAGCGGGAGGGGGTACGCAGTATTTT
CASSLGLAGGGTQYF
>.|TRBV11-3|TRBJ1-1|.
TGTGCCAGCATCTCTCGTCAGGGAGGGACAACTGAAGCTTTCTTT
CASISRQGGTTEAFF
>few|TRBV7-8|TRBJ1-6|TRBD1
TGTGCCAGCAGCATATTACCGGGACAGGGGTGGTCACCCCTCCACTTT
CASSILPGQGWSPLHF
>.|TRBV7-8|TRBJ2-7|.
TGTGCCAGCAGCTCTAGACCGGGAAGAGGGGAGCAGTACTTC
CASSSRPGRGEQYF
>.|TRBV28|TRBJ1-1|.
TGTGCCACCGGGACGAACACTGAAGCTTTCTTT
CATGTNTEAFF
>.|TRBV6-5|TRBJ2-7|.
TGTGCCAGCAGTGGCCGAAATTTGGAGCAGTACTTC
CASSGRNLEQYF
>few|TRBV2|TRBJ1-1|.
TGTGCCAGCAGGGAGGGAACTAACACTGAAGCTTTCTTT
CASREGTNTEAFF
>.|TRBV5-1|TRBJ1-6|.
TGCGCCAGCAGCTTGGCAGGGTTTTCACCCCTCCACTTT
CASSLAGFSPLHF
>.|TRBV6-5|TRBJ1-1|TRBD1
TGTGCCAGCAGTGATCAACAGGGGCGCACTGAAGCTTTCTTT
CASSDQQGRTEAFF
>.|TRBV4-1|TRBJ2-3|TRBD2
TGCGCCAGCAGCCAAGTGGGGACTAGCGGAGATGGAGATACGCAGTATTTT
CASSQVGTSGDGDTQYF
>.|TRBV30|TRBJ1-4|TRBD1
TGTGCCTGGGAAGGGGGCGCGACTAATGAAAAACTGTTTTTT
CAWEGGATNEKLFF
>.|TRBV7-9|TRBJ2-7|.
TGTGCCAGCAGCCGCGGGGAGCTCGAGCAGTACTTC
CASSRGELEQYF
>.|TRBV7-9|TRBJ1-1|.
TGTGCCAGCAGCTTAGAAGGGGTGAAGGGGACTGAAGCTTTCTTT
CASSLEGVKGTEAFF
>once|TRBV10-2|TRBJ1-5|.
TGCGCCAGCAGTTGGATCTTGACATTAGGTCAGCCCCAGCATTTT
CASSWILTLGQPQHF
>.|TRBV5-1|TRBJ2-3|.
TGCGCCAGCAGCTCAGCAGGGGCTAGCACAGATACGCAGTATTTT
CASSSAGASTDTQYF
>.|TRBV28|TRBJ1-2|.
TGTGCCAGCAGTTTAGGGCAGGGAATAAGGGGCTACACCTTC
CASSLGQGIRGYTF
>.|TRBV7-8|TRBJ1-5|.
TGTGCCAGCAGCGTCGGGATCGGGGGGAATCAGCCCCAGCATTTT
CASSVGIGGNQPQHF
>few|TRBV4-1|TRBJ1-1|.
TGCGCCAGCAGCCTCGAACAGGCGAACACTGAAGCTTTCTTT
CASSLEQANTEAFF
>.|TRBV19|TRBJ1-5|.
TGTGCCAGTAGTTTCAGAGATCAGCCCCAGCATTTT
CASSFRDQPQHF
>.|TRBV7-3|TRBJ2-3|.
TGTGCCAGCAGCTCGGGACTGAGAGATACGCAGTATTTT
CASSSGLRDTQYF
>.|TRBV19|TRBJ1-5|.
TGTGCCAGTATCCCCCTTCCGAAGCGTGATCAGCCCCAGCATTTT
CASIPLPKRDQPQHF
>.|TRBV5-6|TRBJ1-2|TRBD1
TGTGCCAGCAGCCCCCCTGACAGGGACCCACATGGCTACACCTTC
CASSPPDRDPHGYTF
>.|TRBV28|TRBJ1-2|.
TGTGCCACCAAGACAGCTAACTATGGCTACACCTTC
CATKTANYGYTF
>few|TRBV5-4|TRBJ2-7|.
TGTGCCAGCAGCTTATTCAACGAGCAGTACTTC
CASSLFNEQYF
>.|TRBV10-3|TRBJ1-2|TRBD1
TGTGCCATCAGTGGGTCAGGGGGCTTCAACTATGGCTACACCTTC
CAISGSGGFNYGYTF
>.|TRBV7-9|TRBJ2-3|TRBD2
TGTGCCAGCAGCTTGACTAGCGGGTTGGGCACAGATACGCAGTATTTT
CASSLTSGLGTDTQYF
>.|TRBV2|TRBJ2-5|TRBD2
TGTGCCAGCAGTGGGACTAGCGGGGGGTACCAAGAGACCCAGTACTTC
CASSGTSGGYQETQYF
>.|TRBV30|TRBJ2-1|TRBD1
TGTGCCTGGAGTGTACGAGGACAGGGGTACAATGAGCAGTTCTTC
CAWSVRGQGYNEQFF
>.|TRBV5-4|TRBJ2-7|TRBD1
TGTGCCAGCAGCCCTAGGACAGGGGGCGGCGAGCAGTACTTC
CASSPRTGGGEQYF
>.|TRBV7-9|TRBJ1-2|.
TGTGCCAGCAGCAGGAGCGCGGGTCCTGAAAACTATGGCTACACCTTC
CASSRSAGPENYGYTF
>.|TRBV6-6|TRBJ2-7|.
TGTGCCAGCACTATAGGGGGTAGTGATTACGAGCAGTACTTC
CASTIGGSDYEQYF
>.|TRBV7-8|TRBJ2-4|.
TGTGCCAGCAGCAGTATGCCAGAGAAAAACATTCAGTACTTC
CASSSMPEKNIQYF
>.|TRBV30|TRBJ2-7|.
TGTGCCTGGAGGGGACTCGAGCCCGCCTTTTACGAGCAGTACTTC
CAWRGLEPAFYEQYF
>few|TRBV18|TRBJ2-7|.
TGTGCCAGCTCACCACCGAAGGGGCCGCTCTACGAGCAGTACTTC
CASSPPKGPLYEQYF
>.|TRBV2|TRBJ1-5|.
TGTGCCAGCAGTGAAGATTTCCAGAGGAGTCAGCCCCAGCATTTT
CASSEDFQRSQPQHF
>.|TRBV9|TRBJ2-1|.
TGTGCCAGCAGCGTAGCTCAGGGGCTGGCGTGGGGACCGAATGAGCAGTTCTTC
CASSVAQGLAWGPNEQFF
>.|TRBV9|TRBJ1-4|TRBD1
TGTGCCAGCAGCCCGAGGACAGGGCCTAATGAAAAACTGTTTTTT
CASSPRTGPNEKLFF
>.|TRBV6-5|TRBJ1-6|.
TGTGCCAGCAGTTACTCAGGAGGGCAGGGTTCACCCCTCCACTTT
CASSYSGGQGSPLHF
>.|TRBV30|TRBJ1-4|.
TGTGCCTGGAGTGTTGGTCGAGTCGAGGGTGAAAAACTGTTTTTT
CAWSVGRVEGEKLFF
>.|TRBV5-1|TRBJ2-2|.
TGCGCCAGCAGCCCAAGGGCGCCCTCGAACACCGGGGAGCTGTTTTTT
CASSPRAPSNTGELFF
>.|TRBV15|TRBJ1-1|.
TGTGCCACCAGCAGAGATCGAGAGATCCCTGGGGCTTTCTTT
CATSRDREIPGAFF
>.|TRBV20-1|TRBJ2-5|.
TGCAGTGTTGGGAGACAAGAGACCCAGTACTTC
CSVGRQETQYF
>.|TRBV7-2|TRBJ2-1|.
TGTGCCAGCAGCCTCCGACTAGGCCACAATGAGCAGTTCTTC
CASSLRLGHNEQFF
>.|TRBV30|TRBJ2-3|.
TGTGCCTGCTCACGACTAGGCCGTACGCAGTATTTT
CACSRLGRTQYF
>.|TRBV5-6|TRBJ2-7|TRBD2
TGTGCCAGCAGCATGACTAGCGGGGCCTACGAGCAGTACTTC
CASSMTSGAYEQYF
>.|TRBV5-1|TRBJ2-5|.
TGCGCCAGCGGTAAAAATGGGGGCCCCGAAGAGACCCAGTACTTC
CASGKNGGPEETQYF